This T cell receptor (beta chain) was found in a study of cytomegalovirus exposure and HLA in healthy donors (dated by TCRdb to 2016 to 2017). With regard to the full study: According to an earlier analysis of a few hundred of the donors, about 179 million T cells yielded 90 million to 140 million unique TCR beta sequences and roughly 280 Gb of sequence data. Among some 400 genotyped donors of the cohort, an average of around 240,000 unique TCR beta nucleotide sequences was sequenced per donor, of which about 19% were non-productive. A later genetic analysis used genome-wide SNP genotypes for about 65% of the roughly 700 donors, treating that subset as a discovery cohort. Alongside the repertoire data, information on donor age, sex, ethnicity and CMV serostatus was compiled. To decide whether each TCR beta V gene segment behaved as functional or pseudogenic, an earlier analysis of approximately 620 of the donors relied on high-throughput TCR beta sequencing. Rather than drawing on any new phenotypic data, the later analysis identified candidate immune exposures from TCR beta sequences and the way those sequences occurred across donors. The study aimed to test whether signatures of past pathogen exposure could be identified by cataloging public T cell receptors. About five DR-DQ haplotypes were handled as single units for association and clustering because linkage in the cohort was strong. All discovery cohort repertoires had been generated using a single sequencing platform. A later analysis re-analyzed previously published TCR beta repertoires from 666 donors and added high-resolution HLA genotyping to study TCR occurrence patterns. Typing coverage differed by locus: A, B, C, DRB1 and DQB1 were typed in roughly 620-640 donors, DQA1 in 522, DPA1 in approximately 610, and DPB1 in approximately 450. HLA typing covered class I and class II loci at four-digit resolution. Of the approximately 400 genotyped donors, roughly 80% fell in the genetic ancestry cluster associated with self-reported Caucasian donors. The T cell repertoires of several hundred subjects were profiled by immunosequencing and related to cytomegalovirus serostatus. About 300 gigabases of sequencing data and tens of millions of unique TCR sequences were included in an early release covering 550 to 650 HLA-typed donors. A separate validation cohort of 90 to 150 different subjects was used in addition to the roughly 640-subject first cohort. To predict cytomegalovirus infection status, the study combined high-throughput TCR immunosequencing, statistical association of individual TCRs with disease status, and machine learning.

The cohort comprised some 730 healthy bone marrow donors. All cohort members were sampled while nominally healthy, although unrecorded immune exposures were likely present. The donor tested CMV seronegative and was one of the 352 seronegative cohort members. Every donor gave a peripheral blood sample, and the peripheral blood mononuclear cells from that sample were used for TCR beta sequencing. Genomic DNA extraction from the blood cell samples was performed with the Qiagen DNeasy Blood Extraction Kit. The method was the immunoSEQ multiplex PCR assay. The multiplex PCR relied on a mix of 60 forward primers for TCR Vbeta segments and 13 reverse primers for TCR Jbeta segments. Amplification of the CDR3 region of rearranged TCR beta genes was performed with a multiplex PCR assay on genomic DNA. The Illumina HiSeq System was used to sequence the amplified TCR beta libraries as 87-base-pair reads. The original pipeline was this. Across the roughly 670 repertoires, a later analysis counted approximately 75 million unique TCR beta chains, 9 million to 14 million of which were shared by at least two donors. Raw reads were error-corrected and collapsed into unique sequences with a nearest-neighbor algorithm that merged closely related sequences to remove PCR and sequencing errors. Alignment of CDR3 sequences to IMGT reference sequences was used to assign V, D and J gene segments. Each retained sequence needed at least a six-nucleotide match to both a V gene segment and a J gene segment. A rearrangement was called productive if the CDR3 had no stop codons and remained in frame with V and J, and every other rearrangement was called non-productive. Following IMGT convention, CDR3 was defined as the stretch from the second conserved V-encoded cysteine up to the conserved J-encoded phenylalanine. In an earlier analysis of more than 550 of the donors, sequences lacking an unambiguous match to a single V gene segment were excluded. An earlier analysis of fewer than 650 of the donors classified V segments as functional when productive rearrangements were above 56.7% and as segregating when the standard deviation between donors was above 5%. To diagnose cytomegalovirus status from the catalog of TCR beta chain sequences, a statistical classification framework was built. In a later analysis, TCR nucleotide sequences were compared against IMGT/GENE-DB human TR gene sequences so that V and J genes could be assigned. Using the TCRdist pipeline, a later analysis assigned CDR3 sequences along with most-parsimonious VDJ recombination scenarios. In a later analysis, each TCR beta chain was defined by its CDR3 amino acid sequence together with its V-gene family, and reads without a unique V-gene family were excluded. In a later analysis, 450 to 600 highly shared, low-generation-probability nucleotide sequences were removed to address suspected cross-contamination and a sequencing artifact. In a later analysis, a clonal expansion index for each public chain was calculated from normalized within-repertoire ranks of inferred template counts. In a later analysis, generation probabilities were computed with a VDJ recombination model fitted to out-of-frame rearrangements, and the resulting probabilities were checked against IGoR. In a later analysis, TCR-TCR, TCR-HLA and TCR-CMV co-occurrence was scored with hypergeometric tests, and a repertoire-size bias correction was applied to TCR pairs. To estimate false discovery rates, a later analysis permuted the HLA or CMV assignments 20 times. A later analysis grouped co-occurring TCRs with DBSCAN, adding TCRdist sequence similarity when clustering within HLA-allele-positive subsets. Repertoires with fewer than 30,000 or more than 120,000 public chains were left out of co-occurrence clustering, as were a handful of repertoires with anomalous nucleotide sharing. What TCRdb holds here is the immuneACCESS table cut down to in-frame rearrangements. Part of the clones is not present; checked against another copy, under half of the missing clones reflect an unresolved V gene, and the others are unexplained. Clone size and the V and J calls come from that table; the DNA yielded D and trimming. The table for this sample lists around 140,000 clones; about three fifths of them were counted only once. The top ten hold roughly 1.8% of the sample.

Broader findings and caveats from the paper: In an earlier analysis of some 500 of the donors, most TCR beta V segments were observed in productive rearrangements about 90% or about 30% of the time, broadly matching IMGT annotations. A further reported finding was that TCR beta sequences accurately predicted the HLA-A and HLA-B alleles for most subjects in the first cohort. The earlier analysis of about 600 of the donors excluded some 15 rarely observed V segments, including chromosome 9 orphons, because counts were too low. CMV serostatus was the only immune exposure information available for the cohort. A cluster of highly shared sequence variants was judged likely to represent a technical artifact of the sequencing pipeline. A later analysis found that most CMV-associated TCR beta chains appeared HLA-restricted, with HLA associations seemingly driven largely by CMV exposure. In a later genetic analysis, a missense DCLRE1C variant was associated with V-gene and J-gene trimming of TCR beta chains, and the association was replicated in an independent cohort. Across donors, most TCR sequences were observed very rarely, whereas some public TCRs were present in many individuals. The authors suggested that the approach could potentially be extended to other disease states and immunological phenotypes. In the study, approximately 150 TCR beta chains were listed as associated with cytomegalovirus. Specific HLA alleles were associated with 15,000 to 20,000 TCR beta sequences at a false discovery rate of 0.05 in a later analysis. The presence/absence analyses assumed that sequencing depth was roughly uniform across donors, and that assumption may not be true. In vitro tests confirmed that three of the cytomegalovirus-associated TCR beta chains recognize cytomegalovirus antigens. Strong co-occurrence of HLA alleles, especially DR and DQ, made assigning TCR associations to individual alleles difficult. Linkage disequilibrium might explain the correlated functional status among segregating V segments, but an unknown experimental factor could not be excluded. Only TCR beta chains were sequenced in this cohort, and the absence of alpha or paired-chain data limited detectable features. In a later analysis, HLA-associated TCR beta chains showed more clonal expansion and lower generation probabilities than non-associated chains that were equally common. In a later analysis, several top co-occurrence clusters were reported to appear linked to parvovirus B19, influenza, CMV and Epstein-Barr virus. A later genetic analysis reported fewer N-insertions in productive TCRs among donors in an Asian-associated ancestry cluster than the roughly 700-donor mean. Because HLA typing was missing for some donors at each locus, association tests included only the typed subset. In a later analysis, TCR association rates were found to vary across HLA loci, with the most associated TCRs seen for DRB1 alleles and the fewest for HLA-C alleles. In both the original and validation cohorts, the classifier was reported to diagnose cytomegalovirus status with high specificity and sensitivity.

In this sample, this clone turned up once. The antigen this receptor binds is unknown. Within one base of it there is no much larger clone, and no base qualities were kept. The sequence derives from a male donor in good health and CMV-seronegative. Sequences were obtained from PBMCs.

Read as DNA, the sequence is TGCAGCGTTGAAACGCAGACTATGTTTTACAATGAGCAGTTCTTC. Translated, it gives CSVETQTMFYNEQFF. The V and J segments used are TRBV29-1 and TRBJ2-1, and perhaps TRBD2 as D gene, on 5 matching bases. From cysteine to phenylalanine, the CDR3 is 15 amino acids long. The retained sequence is limited to the CDR3, 45 bases, with the frame set at the first base. The germline V gene specifies SQVTM as CDR1 and ANQGSEA as CDR2. A distance of 15 bases separates the germline ends of V and J, which lose 2 bases and 4 bases respectively.